These T cell receptor beta chains were read from a single sample in a study of blood T cell repertoires in COVID-19. Sequencing was performed with immunoSEQ multiplex PCR; in TCRdb, only in-frame clones are kept and a portion is missing. The repertoire holds 190,000 or so clones, with roughly 94% as singletons. Sequenced: peripheral blood. These receptors originate from a man aged 30 to 39 with COVID-19, enrolled during active disease. Both conserved end residues are part of each CDR3. D genes are given only for firm matches.

j_call: TRBJ1-4; v_call: TRBV6-1; d_call: .; cdr3_nt: TGTGCCAGCAGTGAAAGCGTGGCGGGGTTAACTAATGAAAAACTGTTTTTT; cdr3_aa: CASSESVAGLTNEKLFF
j_call: TRBJ1-1; v_call: TRBV9; d_call: .; cdr3_nt: TGTGCCAGCAGCGTGACACCGGGACTGAGCACTGAAGCTTTCTTT; cdr3_aa: CASSVTPGLSTEAFF
j_call: TRBJ1-1; v_call: TRBV27; d_call: TRBD1; cdr3_nt: TGTGCCAGCAGTTCCCGGACAGGGGGCCCCTCGGGCACTGAAGCTTTCTTT; cdr3_aa: CASSSRTGGPSGTEAFF
j_call: TRBJ2-1; v_call: TRBV7-2; d_call: .; cdr3_nt: TGTGCCAGCAGTACGGGACTCCCATATGAGCAGTTCTTC; cdr3_aa: CASSTGLPYEQFF
j_call: TRBJ2-5; v_call: TRBV19; d_call: TRBD2; cdr3_nt: TGTGCCAGTAGTAAAAAGCGGGGGGGCGTCCAAGAGACCCAGTACTTC; cdr3_aa: CASSKKRGGVQETQYF
j_call: TRBJ2-2; v_call: TRBV9; d_call: .; cdr3_nt: TGTGCCAGCAGCCCTCGACAGGTCGCGAACACCGGGGAGCTGTTTTTT; cdr3_aa: CASSPRQVANTGELFF
j_call: TRBJ2-7; v_call: TRBV18; d_call: TRBD1; cdr3_nt: TGTGCCAGCTCACCAAGGGACAGGGAATCCTACGAGCAGTACTTC; cdr3_aa: CASSPRDRESYEQYF
j_call: TRBJ2-3; v_call: TRBV5-1; d_call: TRBD1; cdr3_nt: TGCGCCAGCAGCTTCTTGGGACAGCCAGGGGATACGCAGTATTTT; cdr3_aa: CASSFLGQPGDTQYF
j_call: TRBJ1-1; v_call: TRBV6-5; d_call: .; cdr3_nt: TGTGCCAGCAGTTACCCCGGACAGACTGAAGCTTTCTTT; cdr3_aa: CASSYPGQTEAFF
j_call: TRBJ1-2; v_call: TRBV5-1; d_call: .; cdr3_nt: TGCGCCAGCAGCTCGGGAATACGGGACTTTTCCCCTAACTATGGCTACACCTTC; cdr3_aa: CASSSGIRDFSPNYGYTF